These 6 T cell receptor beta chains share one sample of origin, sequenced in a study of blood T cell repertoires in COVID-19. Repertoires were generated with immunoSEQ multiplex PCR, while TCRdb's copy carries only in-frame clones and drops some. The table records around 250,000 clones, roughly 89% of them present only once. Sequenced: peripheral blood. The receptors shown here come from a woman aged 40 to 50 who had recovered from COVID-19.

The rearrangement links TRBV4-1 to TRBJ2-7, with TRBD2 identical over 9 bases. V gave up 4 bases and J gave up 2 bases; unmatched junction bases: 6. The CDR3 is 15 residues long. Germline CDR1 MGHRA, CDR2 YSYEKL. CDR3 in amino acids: CASSPTLAGAYEQYF. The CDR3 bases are TGCGCCAGCAGCCCTACTTTAGCGGGGGCCTACGAGCAGTACTTC.

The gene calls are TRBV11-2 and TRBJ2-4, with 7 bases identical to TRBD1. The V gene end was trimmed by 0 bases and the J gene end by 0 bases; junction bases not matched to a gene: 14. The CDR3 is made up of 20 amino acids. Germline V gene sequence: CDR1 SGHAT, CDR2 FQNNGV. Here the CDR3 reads CASSLERTGYARLAKNIQYF. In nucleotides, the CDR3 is TGTGCCAGCAGCTTAGAGAGGACAGGCTACGCACGGCTAGCCAAAAACATTCAGTACTTC.

CDR3 bases: TGTGCCAGCAGCTTTGGGACTAGCGGGATCACCGGGGAGCTGTTTTTT. Residues: CASSFGTSGITGELFF. The V gene is TRBV11-2, the J gene TRBJ2-2; 13 bases are shared with TRBD2. The germline CDR1 and CDR2 sequences are SGHAT and FQNNGV. The CDR3 covers 16 residues. The J segment lost 4 bases and the V segment lost 3 bases, leaving 2 bases of the junction unmatched.

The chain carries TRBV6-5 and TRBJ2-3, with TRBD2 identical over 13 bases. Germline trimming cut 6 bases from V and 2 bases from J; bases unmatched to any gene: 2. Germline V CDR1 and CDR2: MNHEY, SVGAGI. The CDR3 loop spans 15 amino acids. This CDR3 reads CASRGLAGITDTQYF. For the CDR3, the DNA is TGTGCCAGCAGGGGACTAGCGGGAATCACAGATACGCAGTATTTT.

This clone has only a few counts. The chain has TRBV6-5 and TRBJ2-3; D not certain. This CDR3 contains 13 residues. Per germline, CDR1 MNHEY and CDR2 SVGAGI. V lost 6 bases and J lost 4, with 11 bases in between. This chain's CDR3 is CASRTTAADTQYF. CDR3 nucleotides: TGTGCCAGCAGGACCACAGCCGCAGATACGCAGTATTTT.

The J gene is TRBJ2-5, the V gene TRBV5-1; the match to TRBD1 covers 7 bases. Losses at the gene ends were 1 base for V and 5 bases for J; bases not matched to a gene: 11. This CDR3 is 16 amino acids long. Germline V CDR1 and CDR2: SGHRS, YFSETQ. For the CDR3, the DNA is TGCGCCAGCAGCTTGAGTCACAGGGGACCAGGGGAGACCCAGTACTTC. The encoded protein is CASSLSHRGPGETQYF.